These 11 T cell receptor beta chains originate from one sample sequenced in a study of CD8+CD57+ T cells in acquired aplastic anemia. Patients chosen for sequencing had shown CD8+CD57+ cell expansion by flow cytometry. Researchers used genomic DNA as the template to profile TCR beta VDJ and CDR3. MiXCR was run by TCRdb on the reads, yielding one entry per CDR3 protein. Among 450,000 to 600,000 distinct CDR3 sequences listed, over 25% were seen once. The sequenced sample was sorted CD4+, CD8+, or CD8+CD57+ T cells (not recorded which) from PBMCs. The receptor set was obtained from a human donor with aplastic anemia.

A few counts support this clonotype. The chain recombines TRBV20-1 with TRBJ2-5; TRBD2 agrees at 8 bases. The CDR3 consists of 15 residues. Losses at the gene ends were 4 bases for V and 3 bases for J; bases not matched to a gene: 10. Germline V gives CDR1 DFQATT, CDR2 SNEGSKA (reference sequence). The CDR3, as DNA: TGCAGTGCTAATGAGCTTAGCGGGACTGAAGAGACCCAGTACTTC. Translation gives CSANELSGTEETQYF.

This clonotype was detected many times. This chain uses TRBV10-3 with TRBJ2-2; D is undetermined. CDR3 length: 13 amino acids. Deletions cut 11 bases from V and 7 bases from J, with 17 bases between. CDR1 is ENHRY and CDR2 is SYGVKD in the germline V gene. This chain's CDR3 is CAGRGVSGGELFF. In DNA form, the CDR3 reads TGTGCCGGTCGAGGAGTCAGTGGCGGGGAGCTGTTTTTT.

This clonotype was seen repeatedly, ten times or more. The CDR3 DNA is TGTGCCATCAGTGAGCCCAACCGAAGGGGTGGAAACACCATATATTTT. It specifies CAISEPNRRGGNTIYF. V is TRBV10-3 and J is TRBJ1-3, with a tentative D call TRBD1 (5 bases). Germline lookup yields CDR1 ENHRY and CDR2 SYGVKD. Trimming stripped 2 bases from V and 3 bases from J, with 14 bases between. The CDR3 runs to 16 residues.

This clonotype was picked up many times. J is TRBJ2-5 and V is TRBV7-6; 9 bases are a match to TRBD2. Trimming cost V 1 base and J 2 bases; bases outside gene matches: 5. Germline CDR1 is SGHVS and CDR2 is FNYEAQ. The CDR3 sequence is 16 residues long. Here the CDR3 DNA reads TGTGCCAGCAGCTTAGACGTGGCGGGAGGGCAAGAGACCCAGTACTTC. Translation: CASSLDVAGGQETQYF.

This clonotype was seen at least ten times. The chain combines TRBV29-1 with TRBJ2-3; D possibly matches TRBD1 or TRBD2 (5 bases each). CDR3 length: 17 amino acids. The germline gives CDR1 SQVTM, CDR2 ANQGSEA. V dropped 0 bases and J dropped 0 bases, with 16 bases sitting between them. The DNA of the CDR3 is TGCAGCGTTGAAGATCCGGGGACGGAAACTAGCACAGATACGCAGTATTTT. This codes for CSVEDPGTETSTDTQYF.

This clonotype was seen ten or more times. The chain couples TRBV19 to TRBJ1-1; D unclear. V was trimmed by 3 bases and J by 4 bases, leaving 15 bases between them. There are 15 residues in the CDR3. Germline V gene lookup returns CDR1 LNHDA and CDR2 SQIVND (reference sequence). The CDR3 protein is CASSMNKMMSTEAFF. CDR3 DNA: TGTGCCAGTAGTATGAACAAGATGATGAGCACTGAAGCTTTCTTT.

This clonotype was seen more than once but under ten times. The chain couples TRBV25-1 to TRBJ1-1; a possible D gene is TRBD1 (6 bases). Per germline, CDR1 MGHDK and CDR2 SYGVNS. The CDR3 extends over 15 amino acids. V dropped 6 bases and J dropped 6 bases, with 20 bases sitting between them. The CDR3 DNA sequence: TGTGCCAGCAGCCAAGCAAGGGGGGCAGAAGCTGAAGCTTTCTTT. Translation gives CASSQARGAEAEAFF.

The genes are TRBV4-3 and TRBJ2-7, with D perhaps matching TRBD1 or TRBD2 (5 bases each). V was cut by 0 bases and J by 0 bases, with 9 bases left in between. The germline CDR1 and CDR2 sequences are LGHNA and YSLEER. This CDR3 contains 15 residues. CDR3 nucleotide sequence: TGCGCCAGCAGCCAAGAAGAGGGGTTCTCCTACGAGCAGTACTTC. As protein: CASSQEEGFSYEQYF.

This clonotype has more than one count but fewer than ten. At one of its ends the junction is not consistent with the germline gene, which may arise from a read error. The rearrangement uses TRBV10-3 and TRBJ1-5; D possibly corresponds to TRBD1 (6 bases). The CDR3 sequence is 14 residues long. The germline CDR1 and CDR2 sequences are ENHRY and SYGVKD. CDR3 loop: CASSPLGGLQPQHF. The CDR3 DNA reads TGTGCCAGCAGTCCCCTGGGGGGGCTTCAGCCCCAGCATTTT.

This chain connects TRBV25-1 to TRBJ1-1; 11 bases line up with TRBD1. Germline CDR1 MGHDK, CDR2 SYGVNS. This CDR3 spans 16 amino acids. The V gene end was trimmed by 6 bases and the J gene end by 4 bases; junction bases not matched to a gene: 10. CDR3 sequence: CASSVTGQGAATEAFF. The CDR3 nucleotides are TGTGCCAGCAGCGTAACAGGACAGGGGGCGGCCACTGAAGCTTTCTTT.

Worth noting for this clonotype: The missing conserved phenylalanine or tryptophan at the end of this CDR3 makes a read error likely. The gene calls are TRBV10-3 and TRBJ2-7; 7 nucleotides line up with TRBD1. The CDR3 extends over 12 amino acids. Germline V gene sequence: CDR1 ENHRY, CDR2 SYGVKD. J was trimmed by 3 bases and V by 8 bases; bases with no gene match: 4. The CDR3 sequence is CAIGQDDYEQYL. In DNA form, the CDR3 reads TGTGCCATCGGACAGGACGACTACGAGCAGTACCTC.